This section outlines one TCR beta chain sequence together with its context. The target of this receptor is not known. Nothing much larger sits one base from this clone, and base qualities are not available. This sample was taken from a study of shared clonotypes between healthy human individuals (TCRdb year 2020). Broadly, across the study: A couple of women and a few men aged 18 to 49 years were included in the cohort. For each donor, CD4 naive and CD4 memory were each run on three plates, CD8 naive on two plates, and CD8 memory on one plate. Libraries were prepared and TCR repertoires were sequenced by different laboratories using diverse techniques, in order to increase sequencing depth and limit assay-specific biases. Each donor's leukapheresis produced roughly between roughly 0.85 and 9.5 billion PBMCs. The study deeply sequenced blood TCR repertoires of five healthy adults to estimate repertoire size and the extent of clonotype sharing between individuals.

Healthy HIV-negative adults with no recently reported acute infections or vaccinations were included as donors. All donors were Caucasian adults living in Nashville, Tennessee, USA. Magnetic negative selection was used to enrich CD4+ T cells, after which naive cells were positively selected on CD45RA and the negative fraction became the memory subset. After blood collection by leukapheresis, PBMCs were isolated using Ficoll-Histopaque density gradient centrifugation and then cryopreserved in the vapor phase of liquid nitrogen. Purity and quantity of every magnetically sorted T cell population were checked by analytical flow cytometry. From each sorted fraction, genomic DNA was isolated and quantified by UV absorbance on a Nanodrop 2000c. Using the deep immunoSEQ assay, TCR CDR3 regions were amplified from genomic DNA by multiplex PCR. For each cell subset, the extracted genomic DNA was distributed evenly across all wells of several immunoSEQ 96-well plates, and each plate served as one replicate. For sorted subsets, approximately 200 ng of genomic DNA, equivalent to roughly 33,000 T cell genomes, went into each replicate PCR. The purified libraries were quantified using a Qubit 3.0 fluorometer, sized with a Bioanalyzer 2100, and then quantified again using the KAPA Library Quantification kit. Every immunoSEQ 96-well plate was sequenced on a separate single-read 150-cycle Illumina NextSeq 550 flow cell. The study's own analysis went as follows. Because the immunoSEQ output held only junctional sequences and lacked quality scores, the filtering could not match the filtering applied to full-length reads. Sequences were annotated with PyIR, a Python wrapper for IgBLAST v1.9, and V/J genes and CDR3 were assigned using IMGT germline references. Any read was removed if the V/J assignment was weak (E-value above 1e-6), the CDR3 was missing, or the read contained stop codons, out-of-frame junctions, or ambiguous translated residues. V3J clonotypes were defined as sequences sharing the same inferred V gene, J gene, and CDR3 amino acid sequence. The percentage overlap between two repertoires was calculated by dividing the number of shared unique clonotypes by the size of the smaller repertoire. Three approaches were used to assess repertoire richness: RTK rarefaction, the Chao1 estimator, and Recon v2.1 estimates of unobserved clonotypes. OLGA was used to compute generation probabilities for all TCRbeta clonotypes that the gDNA method yielded from a handful of donors. TCRdb holds this immuneACCESS table with in-frame rearrangements only. Some clones are missing; in checked studies, unresolved V genes explain under half, and the rest has no known cause. Clone size and V and J calls were adopted from that table, with D and trimming inferred from the DNA. This sample has about 980,000 clones in its table, and 60% to 85% of those were observed once. The top ten clones comprise about 1.5% of the sample.

The junction shows trimming of 0 bases on V and 2 bases on J, plus 9 bases between the germline ends. CDR1 and CDR2 (SGHRS, YFSETQ) derive from the germline V gene. The cysteine opens and the phenylalanine closes a CDR3 of 15 amino acids. Just CDR3 DNA is preserved here, 45 bases in frame from base 1. Points the paper makes about the study in general: Around 5.4% of naive CD4, 3.5% of naive CD8, around 2.3% of memory CD4, and around 0.42% of memory CD8 clonotypes were shared across a few donors. Compared with non-shared clonotypes, clonotypes shared by all four sorted-subset donors had higher generation probabilities. Larger estimated clonotype richness was generally found for naive subsets than for memory subsets. Because the study included a small number of donors, the genetic and exposure-history diversity represented was limited. Sampling was restricted to blood, and TCR repertoires in tissues likely differ from the TCR repertoires found in blood. Even with the large sequencing depth, rarefaction of the sorted-subset datasets indicated that sequencing was incomplete. Pairwise subsampling indicated that sequencing depth was expected to affect the degree of clonotype sharing among donors.

Sample: memory CD4+ T cells sorted from blood. In the paper's terms, the cell subset or site label means: CD45RA-negative fraction. The clonotype originates from a man younger than 35 in good health. The chain is assembled from TRBV5-1 and TRBJ2-4; a tentative D call is TRBD1 (6 bases match). CDR3 sequence: CASSLEQGSKNIQYF. The DNA is as follows: TGCGCCAGCAGCTTGGAACAGGGATCCAAAAACATTCAGTACTTC. Extended through the reference TRBV5-1 and TRBJ2-4 proteins, this CDR3 yields the full variable domain: KAGVTQTPRYLIKTRGQQVTLSCSPISGHRSVSWYQQTPGQGLQFLFEYFSETQRNKGNFPGRFSGRQFSNSRSEMNVSTLELGDSALYLCASSLEQGSKNIQYFGAGTRLSVL.